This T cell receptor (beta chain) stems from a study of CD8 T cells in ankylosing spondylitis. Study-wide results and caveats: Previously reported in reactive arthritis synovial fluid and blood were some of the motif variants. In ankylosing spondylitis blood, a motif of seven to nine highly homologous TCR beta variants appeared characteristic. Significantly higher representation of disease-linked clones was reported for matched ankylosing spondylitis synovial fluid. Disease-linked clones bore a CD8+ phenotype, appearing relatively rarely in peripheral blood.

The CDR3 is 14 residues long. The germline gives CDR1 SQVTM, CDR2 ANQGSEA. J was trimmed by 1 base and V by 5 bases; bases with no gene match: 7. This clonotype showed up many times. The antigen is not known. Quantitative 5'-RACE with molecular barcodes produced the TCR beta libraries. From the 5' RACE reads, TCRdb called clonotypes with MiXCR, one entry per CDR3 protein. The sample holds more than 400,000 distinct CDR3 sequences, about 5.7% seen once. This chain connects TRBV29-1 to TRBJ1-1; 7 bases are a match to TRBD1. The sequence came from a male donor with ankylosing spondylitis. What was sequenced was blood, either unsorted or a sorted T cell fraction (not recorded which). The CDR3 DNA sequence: TGCAGCGTTTCTCCGGGACAGACGAACACTGAAGCTTTCTTT. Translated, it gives CSVSPGQTNTEAFF.